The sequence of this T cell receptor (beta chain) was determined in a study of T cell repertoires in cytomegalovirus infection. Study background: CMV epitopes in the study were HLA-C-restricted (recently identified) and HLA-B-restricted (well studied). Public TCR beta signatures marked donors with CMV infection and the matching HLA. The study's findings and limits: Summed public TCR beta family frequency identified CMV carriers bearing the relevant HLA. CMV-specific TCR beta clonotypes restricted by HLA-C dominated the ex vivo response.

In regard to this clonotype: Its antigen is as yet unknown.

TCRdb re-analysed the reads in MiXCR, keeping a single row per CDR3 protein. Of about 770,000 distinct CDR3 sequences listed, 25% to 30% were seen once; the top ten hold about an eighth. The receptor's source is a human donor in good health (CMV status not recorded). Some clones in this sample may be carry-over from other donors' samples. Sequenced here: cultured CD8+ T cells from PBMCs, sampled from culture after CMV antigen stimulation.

The CDR3 protein is CSARASGVATNEKLFF. The CDR3 bases are TGCAGTGCTAGAGCTTCGGGGGTTGCAACTAATGAAAAACTGTTTTTT. The chain employs TRBV20-1 and TRBJ1-4; tentatively, D is TRBD1 (5 bases). The germline V gene has CDR1 DFQATT and CDR2 SNEGSKA (reference sequence). V lost 1 base and J lost 0, with 12 bases in between. The length of the CDR3 is 16 residues.